These T cell receptor beta chains were read from a single sample in a study of shared clonotypes between healthy human individuals. The repertoire was sequenced with immunoSEQ multiplex PCR; TCRdb's copy has only in-frame clones and lacks some. In the table there are 400,000 to 600,000 clones, about 96% of which are singletons. Source material: naive CD4+ T cells sorted from blood. The receptors stem from a woman in her thirties in good health. Both conserved end residues are part of each CDR3. The D gene is left open where the match is weak. A clone size is listed for some rows: how often the clone was seen (once, few, many), or a class if it is expanded.

abundance: NA; d_gene: NA; v_gene: TRBV11-2; j_gene: TRBJ1-1; CDR3aa: CASSLDIRNTEAFF; CDR3nt: TGTGCCAGCAGCTTAGACATCAGGAACACTGAAGCTTTCTTT
abundance: NA; d_gene: TRBD1; v_gene: TRBV27; j_gene: TRBJ2-4; CDR3aa: CASSSPQGATNIQYF; CDR3nt: TGTGCCAGCAGTTCCCCACAGGGGGCGACAAACATTCAGTACTTC
abundance: NA; d_gene: NA; v_gene: TRBV28; j_gene: TRBJ1-1; CDR3aa: CASGGMKTEAFF; CDR3nt: TGTGCCAGCGGGGGAATGAAGACTGAAGCTTTCTTT
abundance: NA; d_gene: NA; v_gene: TRBV5-4; j_gene: TRBJ2-1; CDR3aa: CASSSFGEQFF; CDR3nt: TGTGCCAGCAGCAGTTTCGGTGAGCAGTTCTTC
abundance: NA; d_gene: NA; v_gene: TRBV30; j_gene: TRBJ1-2; CDR3aa: CAWSVHSGPNGYTF; CDR3nt: TGTGCCTGGAGTGTACACTCAGGGCCGAATGGCTACACCTTC
abundance: NA; d_gene: TRBD2; v_gene: TRBV19; j_gene: TRBJ2-7; CDR3aa: CASTATAGGSYEQYF; CDR3nt: TGTGCCAGTACGGCAACGGCGGGGGGTTCCTACGAGCAGTACTTC
abundance: NA; d_gene: NA; v_gene: TRBV10-3; j_gene: TRBJ1-3; CDR3aa: CAISESNLSGNTIYF; CDR3nt: TGTGCCATCAGTGAGTCGAATCTCTCTGGAAACACCATATATTTT
abundance: NA; d_gene: TRBD2; v_gene: TRBV7-3; j_gene: TRBJ2-1; CDR3aa: CASSLTPGDGRGSDEQFF; CDR3nt: TGTGCCAGCAGCTTAACCCCAGGGGACGGGAGGGGGAGCGATGAGCAGTTCTTC
abundance: NA; d_gene: TRBD1; v_gene: TRBV5-1; j_gene: TRBJ2-3; CDR3aa: CASSSGTGGWTDTQYF; CDR3nt: TGCGCCAGCAGCTCCGGGACAGGTGGGTGGACAGATACGCAGTATTTT
abundance: NA; d_gene: NA; v_gene: TRBV29-1; j_gene: TRBJ1-2; CDR3aa: CSVDQGGYTF; CDR3nt: TGCAGCGTTGATCAGGGAGGCTACACCTTC
abundance: NA; d_gene: TRBD1; v_gene: TRBV7-3; j_gene: TRBJ2-6; CDR3aa: CASSTIQGWSGANVLTF; CDR3nt: TGTGCCAGCTCGACGATACAGGGGTGGTCTGGGGCCAACGTCCTGACTTTC
abundance: NA; d_gene: NA; v_gene: TRBV28; j_gene: TRBJ2-7; CDR3aa: CASRPGLYEQYF; CDR3nt: TGTGCCAGCCGGCCAGGGCTCTACGAGCAGTACTTC
abundance: NA; d_gene: TRBD1; v_gene: TRBV6-6; j_gene: TRBJ2-2; CDR3aa: CASSTGQGRTGELFF; CDR3nt: TGTGCCAGCAGTACGGGACAGGGTCGGACCGGGGAGCTGTTTTTT
abundance: NA; d_gene: TRBD1; v_gene: TRBV16; j_gene: TRBJ1-1; CDR3aa: CASSQRGQRNTEAFF; CDR3nt: TGTGCCAGCAGCCAACGGGGACAGCGGAACACTGAAGCTTTCTTT
abundance: NA; d_gene: NA; v_gene: TRBV5-1; j_gene: TRBJ2-3; CDR3aa: CASSFLAYTDTQYF; CDR3nt: TGCGCCAGCAGCTTCCTAGCGTATACAGATACGCAGTATTTT
abundance: NA; d_gene: TRBD2; v_gene: TRBV10-3; j_gene: TRBJ2-1; CDR3aa: CAISSGTSGRAYNEQFF; CDR3nt: TGTGCCATCAGTTCCGGGACTAGCGGGAGGGCGTACAATGAGCAGTTCTTC
abundance: NA; d_gene: TRBD1; v_gene: TRBV30; j_gene: TRBJ2-7; CDR3aa: CAWRTGTGVHEQYF; CDR3nt: TGTGCCTGGAGGACCGGGACAGGGGTCCACGAGCAGTACTTC
abundance: NA; d_gene: NA; v_gene: TRBV5-4; j_gene: TRBJ2-7; CDR3aa: CASSGKGGSSYEQYF; CDR3nt: TGTGCCAGCAGCGGGAAAGGAGGGAGCTCCTACGAGCAGTACTTC
abundance: NA; d_gene: NA; v_gene: TRBV23-1; j_gene: TRBJ2-2; CDR3aa: CASSQSWPDSEDTGELFF; CDR3nt: TGCGCCAGCAGTCAATCTTGGCCCGACTCCGAGGACACCGGGGAGCTGTTTTTT
abundance: NA; d_gene: NA; v_gene: TRBV21-1; j_gene: TRBJ1-1; CDR3aa: CASSKGDHGVNTEAFF; CDR3nt: TGTGCCAGCAGCAAAGGTGACCACGGAGTGAACACTGAAGCTTTCTTT
abundance: NA; d_gene: NA; v_gene: TRBV11-2; j_gene: TRBJ1-3; CDR3aa: CASSPTGDTIYF; CDR3nt: TGTGCCAGCAGCCCGACCGGGGACACCATATATTTT
abundance: NA; d_gene: NA; v_gene: TRBV27; j_gene: TRBJ2-7; CDR3aa: CASSLQGRGGGSYEQYF; CDR3nt: TGTGCCAGCAGTTTACAGGGCAGGGGAGGGGGCTCCTACGAGCAGTACTTC
abundance: NA; d_gene: NA; v_gene: TRBV5-1; j_gene: TRBJ1-5; CDR3aa: CASSLGTNQPQHF; CDR3nt: TGCGCCAGCAGCTTGGGGACAAATCAGCCCCAGCATTTT
abundance: NA; d_gene: TRBD2; v_gene: TRBV5-5; j_gene: TRBJ2-5; CDR3aa: CASSRLAGVETQYF; CDR3nt: TGTGCCAGCAGCCGACTAGCGGGAGTGGAGACCCAGTACTTC
abundance: NA; d_gene: TRBD1; v_gene: TRBV5-8; j_gene: TRBJ2-6; CDR3aa: CASSPRTGAISGANVLTF; CDR3nt: TGTGCCAGCAGCCCGAGGACAGGGGCGATCTCTGGGGCCAACGTCCTGACTTTC
abundance: NA; d_gene: NA; v_gene: TRBV5-1; j_gene: TRBJ2-5; CDR3aa: CASSLRVQGRGETQYF; CDR3nt: TGCGCCAGCAGCTTGAGGGTCCAGGGAAGAGGAGAGACCCAGTACTTC
abundance: NA; d_gene: NA; v_gene: TRBV7-9; j_gene: TRBJ2-2; CDR3aa: CASSQLATLTGTNTGELFF; CDR3nt: TGTGCCAGCAGCCAATTAGCCACATTAACAGGGACGAACACCGGGGAGCTGTTTTTT
abundance: NA; d_gene: TRBD1; v_gene: TRBV19; j_gene: TRBJ1-1; CDR3aa: CASSIGQGANTEAFF; CDR3nt: TGTGCCAGTAGTATTGGACAGGGGGCCAACACTGAAGCTTTCTTT
abundance: NA; d_gene: TRBD1; v_gene: TRBV28; j_gene: TRBJ2-7; CDR3aa: CASSTYGQGGPEQYF; CDR3nt: TGTGCCAGCAGCACCTATGGACAGGGGGGGCCCGAGCAGTACTTC
abundance: NA; d_gene: NA; v_gene: TRBV5-6; j_gene: TRBJ2-2; CDR3aa: CASSSRYTGELFF; CDR3nt: TGTGCCAGCAGCTCCAGATACACCGGGGAGCTGTTTTTT
abundance: NA; d_gene: NA; v_gene: TRBV27; j_gene: TRBJ1-6; CDR3aa: CASSPVGYRNSPLHF; CDR3nt: TGTGCCAGCAGTCCCGTGGGGTATCGAAATTCACCCCTCCACTTT
abundance: NA; d_gene: TRBD1; v_gene: TRBV9; j_gene: TRBJ1-5; CDR3aa: CASSQGAGVHQPQHF; CDR3nt: TGTGCCAGCAGCCAGGGGGCAGGGGTACATCAGCCCCAGCATTTT
abundance: NA; d_gene: NA; v_gene: TRBV11-1; j_gene: TRBJ2-4; CDR3aa: CASSSILGAGAKYF; CDR3nt: TGTGCCAGCAGCTCCATTCTGGGGGCGGGAGCCAAGTACTTC
abundance: once; d_gene: NA; v_gene: TRBV11-2; j_gene: TRBJ2-1; CDR3aa: CASSPEPHSYNEQFF; CDR3nt: TGTGCCAGCAGCCCCGAGCCCCACTCCTACAATGAGCAGTTCTTC
abundance: NA; d_gene: NA; v_gene: TRBV27; j_gene: TRBJ2-6; CDR3aa: CASRPFSGANVLTF; CDR3nt: TGTGCCAGCAGGCCTTTCTCTGGGGCCAACGTCCTGACTTTC
abundance: NA; d_gene: NA; v_gene: TRBV19; j_gene: TRBJ2-5; CDR3aa: CASSTTRRETQYF; CDR3nt: TGTGCCAGTAGTACCACTAGGAGGGAGACCCAGTACTTC
abundance: NA; d_gene: NA; v_gene: TRBV7-2; j_gene: TRBJ2-1; CDR3aa: CASSSRGGSNEQFF; CDR3nt: TGTGCCAGCAGCTCTCGGGGCGGAAGTAATGAGCAGTTCTTC
abundance: NA; d_gene: TRBD1; v_gene: TRBV2; j_gene: TRBJ2-3; CDR3aa: CASNKGQGIDTQYF; CDR3nt: TGTGCCAGCAACAAGGGACAGGGGATTGATACGCAGTATTTT
abundance: NA; d_gene: NA; v_gene: TRBV5-1; j_gene: TRBJ2-7; CDR3aa: CASSLDIQGYEQYF; CDR3nt: TGCGCCAGCAGCTTGGACATACAGGGTTACGAGCAGTACTTC
abundance: few; d_gene: NA; v_gene: TRBV10-3; j_gene: TRBJ1-5; CDR3aa: CAIRQGNQPQHF; CDR3nt: TGTGCCATCAGGCAGGGTAATCAGCCCCAGCATTTT
abundance: NA; d_gene: NA; v_gene: TRBV19; j_gene: TRBJ2-2; CDR3aa: CASSMRENTGELFF; CDR3nt: TGTGCCAGTAGTATGAGAGAGAACACCGGGGAGCTGTTTTTT
abundance: NA; d_gene: NA; v_gene: TRBV2; j_gene: TRBJ2-1; CDR3aa: CASRAGSSYNEQFF; CDR3nt: TGTGCCAGCAGAGCCGGGAGCTCCTACAATGAGCAGTTCTTC
abundance: NA; d_gene: TRBD1; v_gene: TRBV5-1; j_gene: TRBJ1-4; CDR3aa: CASSPRGTGGPISNEKLFF; CDR3nt: TGCGCCAGCAGCCCCCGAGGGACAGGGGGCCCCATTTCAAATGAAAAACTGTTTTTT
abundance: NA; d_gene: TRBD1; v_gene: TRBV5-1; j_gene: TRBJ1-3; CDR3aa: CASSSHPGQDGNTIYF; CDR3nt: TGCGCCAGCAGCTCTCACCCGGGACAGGATGGAAACACCATATATTTT
abundance: NA; d_gene: TRBD1; v_gene: TRBV28; j_gene: TRBJ2-1; CDR3aa: CASLGPGQGSNEQFF; CDR3nt: TGTGCCAGCTTAGGGCCGGGACAGGGGAGTAATGAGCAGTTCTTC
abundance: NA; d_gene: NA; v_gene: TRBV4-1; j_gene: TRBJ1-2; CDR3aa: CASSQGHSLNYGYTF; CDR3nt: TGCGCCAGCAGCCAGGGACATTCGCTTAACTATGGCTACACCTTC
abundance: once; d_gene: TRBD1; v_gene: TRBV5-1; j_gene: TRBJ1-4; CDR3aa: CASSRDSNEKLFF; CDR3nt: TGCGCCAGCAGTCGGGACAGCAATGAAAAACTGTTTTTT
abundance: NA; d_gene: NA; v_gene: TRBV11-2; j_gene: TRBJ2-7; CDR3aa: CASSLEGSLFREQYF; CDR3nt: TGTGCCAGCAGCTTGGAGGGCTCACTTTTTCGCGAGCAGTACTTC
abundance: once; d_gene: TRBD2; v_gene: TRBV27; j_gene: TRBJ2-3; CDR3aa: CASSPVSGRADTDTQYF; CDR3nt: TGTGCCAGCAGTCCTGTTAGCGGGAGGGCCGACACAGATACGCAGTATTTT
abundance: few; d_gene: TRBD1; v_gene: TRBV28; j_gene: TRBJ1-1; CDR3aa: CASSPPGQPTAEAFF; CDR3nt: TGTGCCAGCAGTCCTCCGGGACAGCCCACGGCTGAAGCTTTCTTT
abundance: NA; d_gene: NA; v_gene: TRBV7-2; j_gene: TRBJ2-7; CDR3aa: CASSRDSSYEQYF; CDR3nt: TGTGCCAGCAGCCGCGACTCCTCCTACGAGCAGTACTTC
abundance: NA; d_gene: TRBD1; v_gene: TRBV10-1; j_gene: TRBJ2-5; CDR3aa: CASSNPGTGKETQYF; CDR3nt: TGCGCCAGCAGTAACCCCGGGACAGGGAAAGAGACCCAGTACTTC
abundance: NA; d_gene: TRBD2; v_gene: TRBV5-1; j_gene: TRBJ2-7; CDR3aa: CASSYGAGGPDEQYF; CDR3nt: TGCGCCAGCAGCTATGGCGCGGGAGGACCCGACGAGCAGTACTTC
abundance: NA; d_gene: NA; v_gene: TRBV5-6; j_gene: TRBJ2-6; CDR3aa: CASSLAHLSSGANVLTF; CDR3nt: TGTGCCAGCAGCTTGGCACATTTAAGCTCTGGGGCCAACGTCCTGACTTTC
abundance: NA; d_gene: NA; v_gene: TRBV28; j_gene: TRBJ1-2; CDR3aa: CASSPTDSYGYTF; CDR3nt: TGTGCCAGCAGCCCTACCGACAGCTATGGCTACACCTTC